The next 8 T cell receptor beta chains were all read from a single sample in a study of OX40 agonist ivuxolimab in advanced cancers. Library preparation employed the immunoSEQ multiplex PCR assay. In TCRdb, the immuneACCESS table is reduced to in-frame sequences with V and J assigned. These tables do not hold every clone; where another copy was compared, an unresolved V gene accounts for under half, and the others remain unexplained. Recorded for this sample are fewer than 65,000 clones; roughly three quarters of them occurred a single time. In total, the top ten clones hold under 4% of the sample. The source was CD4+ or CD8+ T cells sorted from blood, collected in a trial of the OX40 agonist ivuxolimab. Receptors were obtained from an adult with an advanced solid tumor such as melanoma, head and neck, liver or kidney cancer.

The rearrangement links TRBV27 to TRBJ1-3; D is possibly TRBD1 (5 bases). V was pared by 1 base and J by 2 bases, with 9 bases between. The CDR3 is made up of 15 amino acids. The V gene's germline CDR1 is MNHEY and CDR2 SMNVEV (reference sequence). As DNA, the CDR3 is TGTGCCAGCAGTTTATTAGGGACCCCTGGAAACACCATATATTTT. This codes for CASSLLGTPGNTIYF.

V and J are TRBV5-6 and TRBJ1-2; D possibly corresponds to TRBD1 (6 bases). Germline V CDR1 and CDR2: SGHDT, YYEEEE. The CDR3 is 13 residues long. The V gene lost 7 bases and the J gene lost 2 bases, with 12 bases spanning the gap. The CDR3 sequence: CASHEGVNYGYTF. Here the CDR3 DNA reads TGTGCCAGCCACGAGGGGGTCAACTATGGCTACACCTTC.

The chain combines TRBV28 with TRBJ2-2, with D tentatively TRBD2 (6 bases). V dropped 4 bases and J dropped 6 bases, with 12 bases sitting between them. Germline V lookup: CDR1 MDHEN, CDR2 SYDVKM. The CDR3 contains 14 residues. The CDR3 is CASSSGLVPGELFF. CDR3 sequence (DNA): TGTGCCAGCAGTTCGGGACTGGTTCCCGGGGAGCTGTTTTTT. Drawing the rest from reference TRBV28 and TRBJ2-2, the complete variable domain is DVKVTQSSRYLVKRTGEKVFLECVQDMDHENMFWYRQDPGLGLRLIYFSYDVKMKEKGDIPEGYSVSREKKERFSLILESASTNQTSMYLCASSSGLVPGELFFGEGSRLTVL.

The rearrangement uses TRBV28 and TRBJ1-2; weak D call: TRBD1 (5 bases). The CDR3 covers 15 residues. CDR1 MDHEN and CDR2 SYDVKM come from the germline V gene. The V end lost 1 base, the J end lost 4 bases, and 13 bases lay between the germline ends. The CDR3 loop is CASSLSKGILYGYTF. Here the CDR3 DNA reads TGTGCCAGCAGTTTATCAAAGGGGATTCTCTATGGCTACACCTTC.

In nucleotides, the CDR3 is TGTGCCAGCAGCTTAGGACAGGGATATTCACCCCTCCACTTT. Encoded protein: CASSLGQGYSPLHF. The V gene is TRBV7-2, the J gene TRBJ1-6; 7 nucleotides align to TRBD1. After removal of 1 base from V and 8 bases from J, the junction contained 2 bases not matched to a gene. From germline, CDR1 is SGHTA and CDR2 FQGNSA. The CDR3 runs 14 residues.

The chain is built from TRBV7-9 and TRBJ2-5; 9 bases line up with TRBD1. Trimming at V came to 3 bases and at J to 5 bases, leaving 7 bases not matched to a gene. CDR3 length equals 15 residues. Germline V CDR1 and CDR2: SEHNR, FQNEAQ (reference sequence). This chain's CDR3 is CASSFPQGAEETQYF. CDR3 nucleotide sequence: TGTGCCAGCAGCTTCCCACAGGGGGCTGAGGAGACCCAGTACTTC.

In its sample, this clone was seen a few times. The chain couples TRBV7-2 to TRBJ1-5; 11 bases fit TRBD1. Germline V gene data show CDR1 as SGHTA and CDR2 as FQGNSA. The V gene end was trimmed by 5 bases and the J gene end by 4 bases; junction bases not matched to a gene: 1. The CDR3 sequence is 14 residues long. CDR3 DNA sequence: TGTGCCAGCAGCCGGGACAGGGGGAATCAGCCCCAGCATTTT. Residues: CASSRDRGNQPQHF.

The V and J genes are TRBV9 and TRBJ2-7; 8 nucleotides agree with TRBD1. CDR3 length: 16 residues. CDR1 and CDR2 from the germline V gene are SGDLS and YYNGEE. Germline trimming cut 3 bases from V and 1 base from J; bases unmatched to any gene: 9. CDR3 sequence (DNA): TGTGCCAGCAGCGCTGGGACAGGCCGAAAATCCTACGAGCAGTACTTC. Translating gives CASSAGTGRKSYEQYF.